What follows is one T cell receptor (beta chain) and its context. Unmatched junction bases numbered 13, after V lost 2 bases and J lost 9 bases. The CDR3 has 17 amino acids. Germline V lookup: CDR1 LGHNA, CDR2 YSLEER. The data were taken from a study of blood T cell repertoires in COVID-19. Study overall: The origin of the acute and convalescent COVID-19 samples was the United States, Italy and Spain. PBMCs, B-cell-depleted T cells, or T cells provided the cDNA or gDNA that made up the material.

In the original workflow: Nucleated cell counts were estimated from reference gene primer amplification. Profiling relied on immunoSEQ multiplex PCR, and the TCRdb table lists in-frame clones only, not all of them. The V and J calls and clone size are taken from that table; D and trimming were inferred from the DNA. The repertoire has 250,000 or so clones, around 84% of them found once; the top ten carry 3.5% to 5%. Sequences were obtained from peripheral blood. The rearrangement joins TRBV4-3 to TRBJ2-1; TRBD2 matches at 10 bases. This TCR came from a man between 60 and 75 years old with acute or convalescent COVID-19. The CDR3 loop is CASSQSLRSSGSGEQFF. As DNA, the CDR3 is TGCGCCAGCAGCCAATCCCTTCGGTCTAGCGGGAGTGGTGAGCAGTTCTTC.